Following are 28 T cell receptor beta chains from one sample sequenced in a study of blood T cell repertoires in COVID-19. Some clones are missing from TCRdb's copy, which holds only in-frame ones; the method was immunoSEQ multiplex PCR. The data hold approximately 74,000 clones, with around 80% observed a single time. The sample comprised peripheral blood. These receptors were taken from an older man with active or convalescent COVID-19.

This clone came up once. V is TRBV2 and J is TRBJ2-1; 9 bases map to TRBD2. This CDR3 region has 15 residues. V gave up 5 bases and J gave up 5 bases; unmatched junction bases: 7. Germline V gives CDR1 SNHLY, CDR2 FYNNEI. The CDR3 bases are TGTGCCAGCAGTCCCCCCAGCGGGGGGAACAATGAGCAGTTCTTC. This translates into CASSPPSGGNNEQFF.

The rearrangement links TRBV11-3 to TRBJ2-7, with D hard to call. The CDR3 contains 15 residues. Germline assignment: CDR1 SGHNT and CDR2 YENEEA. V was shortened by 2 bases and J by 2 bases, with 13 bases between the two germline ends. The DNA for the CDR3 is TGTGCCAGCAGCTTACCCGGAACTCAGGCCTACGAGCAGTACTTC. It translates to CASSLPGTQAYEQYF. Drawing the rest from reference TRBV11-3 and TRBJ2-7, the complete variable domain is EAGVVQSPRYKIIEKKQPVAFWCNPISGHNTLYWYLQNLGQGPELLIRYENEEAVDDSQLPKDRFSAERLKGVDSTLKIQPAELGDSAVYLCASSLPGTQAYEQYFGPGTRLTVT.

V usage is TRBV29-1 and J usage is TRBJ1-2; maybe TRBD1 (5 bases). This CDR3 has 13 residues. Trimming pared 4 bases from V and 0 bases from J, leaving 9 bases between. Germline CDR1 SQVTM, CDR2 ANQGSEA. Here the CDR3 DNA reads TGCAGCGTTGGCAGGGCGCCTAACTATGGCTACACCTTC. Encoded protein: CSVGRAPNYGYTF.

This chain uses TRBV19 with TRBJ2-7; TRBD2 matches at 14 bases. CDR1 is LNHDA, CDR2 SQIVND, per germline (reference sequence). V shed 3 bases, J shed 0 bases, and the junction held 7 bases outside the gene matches. The length of the CDR3 is 18 residues. The CDR3 DNA is TGTGCCAGTAGTATGGGGACTAGCGGGAGTTGGAGCTCCTACGAGCAGTACTTC. This translates into CASSMGTSGSWSSYEQYF.

The chain links TRBV6-1 to TRBJ1-2; a weak D match, TRBD1 (5 bases). The V gene lost 0 bases and the J gene lost 4 bases, with 12 bases spanning the gap. In germline, CDR1 is MNHNS, CDR2 SASEGT. The CDR3 sequence is 15 residues long. The chain's CDR3 is CASSEAGLDGYGYTF. As DNA, the CDR3 is TGTGCCAGCAGTGAAGCGGGGCTAGACGGCTATGGCTACACCTTC.

This clone was found a few times. This chain joins TRBV7-9 and TRBJ2-1; 7 bases agree with TRBD1. Per germline, CDR1 SEHNR and CDR2 FQNEAQ (reference sequence). V gave up 6 bases and J gave up 2 bases; unmatched junction bases: 7. This CDR3 contains 15 residues. The DNA of the CDR3 is TGTGCCAGCAGACAGACAGGGTGGCCCTACAATGAGCAGTTCTTC. This codes for CASRQTGWPYNEQFF.

There are a few counts of this clone. The chain has TRBV6-4 and TRBJ1-6; a possible D gene is TRBD1 (5 bases). Germline-derived CDR1 and CDR2 are MRHNA and SNTAGT. V lost 4 bases and J lost 7, with 14 bases in between. The CDR3 contains 15 residues. CDR3 sequence reads: CASSASGFPNSPLHF. CDR3 sequence (DNA): TGTGCCAGCAGTGCGTCAGGGTTCCCGAATTCACCCCTCCACTTT.

This clone was picked up one time. This chain uses TRBV30 with TRBJ2-1; possible D gene TRBD2, 7 bases. The germline V gene has CDR1 GTSNPN and CDR2 SVGIG (reference sequence). The V and J ends lost 2 bases and 1 base respectively, with 15 bases between them. CDR3 length: 16 amino acids. The CDR3 region has the DNA TGTGCCTGGAGTCAAGGCGGGGGCCATTCCTACAATGAGCAGTTCTTC. Its protein is CAWSQGGGHSYNEQFF.

The chain is built from TRBV30 and TRBJ1-4; D is unclear. Germline V lookup: CDR1 GTSNPN, CDR2 SVGIG (reference sequence). This CDR3 is built from 13 residues. V lost 5 bases and J lost 5, with 12 bases in between. This chain's CDR3 is CAWYRQTNEKLFF. The CDR3 DNA reads TGTGCCTGGTACAGACAAACGAATGAAAAACTGTTTTTT.

The chain joins TRBV5-1 to TRBJ1-2; D remains unclear. This CDR3 is built from 15 residues. V was clipped by 0 bases and J by 0 bases, with 9 bases between them. CDR1 and CDR2 from the germline V gene are SGHRS and YFSETQ. CDR3 amino acids: CASSLAGVPNYGYTF. The CDR3 nucleotides read TGCGCCAGCAGCTTGGCCGGAGTACCTAACTATGGCTACACCTTC.

The chain recombines TRBV3-1 (or the pseudogene TRBV3-2) with TRBJ2-5; the match to TRBD2 covers 11 bases. This CDR3 has 16 residues. The germline gives CDR1 LGHDT, CDR2 YNNKEL (reference sequence). The trim removed 4 bases at V and 5 bases at J, leaving 9 bases unmatched. The CDR3 loop is CASSRAVLAGGETQYF. In DNA form, the CDR3 reads TGTGCCAGCAGCCGGGCGGTTTTAGCGGGGGGGGAGACCCAGTACTTC.

As to this clone: This CDR3 is also generated by other DNA sequences in the sample. V and J are TRBV6-5 and TRBJ2-3, with D possibly matching TRBD2 (6 bases). Trimming removed 3 bases from V and 4 bases from J, with 11 bases in between. The germline CDR1 and CDR2 sequences are MNHEY and SVGAGI. The CDR3 is made up of 14 amino acids. The CDR3 region is CASSYGGSADTQYF. The CDR3 nucleotides are TGTGCCAGCAGTTATGGGGGGAGCGCAGATACGCAGTATTTT.

The rearrangement uses TRBV7-2 and TRBJ1-2; D call uncertain. Germline CDR1 reads SGHTA; CDR2 reads FQGNSA. The CDR3 runs to 13 residues. Trimming took 3 bases from V and 4 from J, leaving 9 bases between them. Here the CDR3 reads CASSFSRLYGYTF. CDR3 DNA: TGTGCCAGCAGCTTTTCCAGGCTCTATGGCTACACCTTC.

The CDR3 loop is CASGHGQGGSGNTIYF. The CDR3 DNA sequence: TGTGCTAGTGGTCACGGACAGGGCGGATCTGGAAACACCATATATTTT. J is TRBJ1-3 and V is TRBV12-5, with TRBD1 identical over 8 bases. Germline CDR1 LGHNT, CDR2 FRNRAP. V dropped 5 bases and J dropped 1; count of bases not matched to a gene: 7. CDR3 size: 16 residues.

V and J are TRBV4-1 and TRBJ2-7; 16 bases agree with TRBD2. Germline V lookup: CDR1 MGHRA, CDR2 YSYEKL. V lost 3 bases, J lost 5 bases, and 13 bases stayed unmatched. The CDR3 contains 19 residues. CDR3 coding DNA: TGCGCCAGCAGCCACCCCATGGGACTAGCGGGAGGGCTTATTAACGAGCAGTACTTC. It yields the protein CASSHPMGLAGGLINEQYF.

The rearrangement joins TRBV4-1 to TRBJ1-2; possibly TRBD1 for D (5 bases). Looked up from germline, CDR1 is MGHRA and CDR2 is YSYEKL. The CDR3 length is 15 residues. V lost 2 bases and J lost 4, with 14 bases in between. In nucleotides, the CDR3 is TGCGCCAGCAGCCAAAACGACCTCGACAGCTATGGCTACACCTTC. Translation gives CASSQNDLDSYGYTF.

The CDR3: CAWSGGIGGGPDTQYF. For the CDR3, the DNA is TGTGCCTGGAGCGGGGGTATCGGCGGGGGCCCAGATACGCAGTATTTT. This chain links TRBV30 with TRBJ2-3; possibly TRBD2 for D (7 bases). Trimming took 3 bases from V and 4 from J, leaving 20 bases between them. The germline CDR1 and CDR2 sequences are GTSNPN and SVGIG (reference sequence). The CDR3 totals 16 residues.

The chain links TRBV4-1 to TRBJ1-4, with a possible D match to TRBD1 (5 bases). This CDR3 has 12 amino acids. Trimming took off 6 bases at V and 10 bases at J, with 12 bases between the two ends. Per the germline V gene, CDR1 is MGHRA and CDR2 is YSYEKL. CDR3: CASSVGRGKLFF. CDR3 nucleotide sequence: TGCGCCAGCAGTGTTGGGAGGGGAAAACTGTTTTTT.

This clone is a singleton in its sample. The rearrangement joins TRBV30 to TRBJ1-5; D remains ambiguous. The CDR3 loop spans 14 amino acids. Trimming took off 0 bases at V and 4 bases at J, with 10 bases between the two ends. Germline V CDR1 and CDR2: GTSNPN, SVGIG (reference sequence). For the CDR3, the DNA is TGTGCCTGGAGTGTACAGTCGGGGAATCAGCCCCAGCATTTT. Protein: CAWSVQSGNQPQHF.

The chain has TRBV18 and TRBJ1-6, with 7 bases identical to TRBD1. Germline V gene sequence: CDR1 KGHSH, CDR2 LQKENI. J gave up 7 bases and V 2 bases, and 2 bases lay outside the gene matches. CDR3 length: 14 residues. In DNA, the CDR3 is TGTGCCAGCTCACCAGGGACAGAGAATTCACCCCTCCACTTT. It is translated as CASSPGTENSPLHF.

This clone has more than one count but fewer than ten. V gene TRBV19 combines with J gene TRBJ1-4, with 7 positions matching TRBD1. CDR3 size: 14 residues. The V gene's germline CDR1 is LNHDA and CDR2 SQIVND (reference sequence). V shed 9 bases and J 4 bases; nucleotides not matched to a gene: 8. The CDR3 loop is CASRQGDSNEKLFF. The DNA for the CDR3 is TGTGCCAGCCGCCAAGGGGACAGTAATGAAAAACTGTTTTTT.

The chain recombines TRBV5-1 with TRBJ2-7; tentative D call: TRBD1 (8 bases). CDR1 is SGHRS and CDR2 is YFSETQ in the germline V gene. V was trimmed by 0 bases and J by 6 bases, leaving 13 bases between them. The CDR3 loop spans 14 amino acids. Here the CDR3 DNA reads TGCGCCAGCAGCTTGGGTACAGGGGGGGGCGAGCAGTACTTC. Amino acid sequence: CASSLGTGGGEQYF.

The V and J genes are TRBV5-1 and TRBJ1-2; 8 nucleotides match TRBD1. The CDR3 has 17 residues. With V trimmed by 0 bases and J by 6 bases, 13 bases remained unmatched. Germline CDR1 SGHRS, CDR2 YFSETQ. The CDR3 reads CASSLVPGTRTGNGYTF. CDR3 nucleotides: TGCGCCAGCAGCTTGGTCCCTGGCACCAGGACAGGGAATGGCTACACCTTC.

The chain uses TRBV28 and TRBJ1-1; D possibly corresponds to TRBD1 (5 bases). This CDR3 is built from 14 residues. V lost 3 bases and J lost 3, with 11 bases in between. The germline CDR1 and CDR2 sequences are MDHEN and SYDVKM. CDR3: CASSLRGVDTEAFF. CDR3 nucleotide sequence: TGTGCCAGCAGTTTGCGGGGGGTGGACACTGAAGCTTTCTTT.

The gene calls are TRBV5-1 and TRBJ1-6, with 9 bases fitting TRBD1. The CDR3 sequence is 16 residues long. After removal of 0 bases from V and 7 bases from J, the junction contained 5 bases not matched to a gene. CDR1 and CDR2 (germline): SGHRS, YFSETQ. The CDR3 reads CASSLAGTGQNSPLHF. Here the CDR3 DNA reads TGCGCCAGCAGCTTGGCCGGGACAGGGCAAAATTCACCCCTCCACTTT.

The gene calls are TRBV3-1 (or the pseudogene TRBV3-2) and TRBJ2-3; 9 positions agree with TRBD2. Germline V CDR1 and CDR2: LGHDT, YNNKEL (reference sequence). The CDR3 totals 16 residues. J was trimmed by 4 bases and V by 1 base; bases with no gene match: 6. The CDR3 is CASSQVRAGGADTQYF. CDR3 in DNA: TGTGCCAGCAGCCAAGTTAGAGCGGGAGGAGCAGATACGCAGTATTTT.

The chain combines TRBV5-1 with TRBJ2-5; 7 bases are shared with TRBD1. Unmatched junction bases numbered 14, after V lost 4 bases and J lost 2 bases. CDR1 SGHRS and CDR2 YFSETQ come from the germline V gene. The length of the CDR3 is 17 residues. The CDR3 is CASSPAGHGRGQETQYF. As DNA, the CDR3 is TGCGCCAGCAGCCCGGCTGGGCACGGCAGGGGGCAAGAGACCCAGTACTTC.

The chain links TRBV5-1 to TRBJ2-1; 9 nucleotides align to TRBD2. The CDR3 is 16 amino acids. J gave up 9 bases and V 0 bases, and 10 bases lay outside the gene matches. Germline-derived CDR1 and CDR2 are SGHRS and YFSETQ. The CDR3: CASSLAQASGAFEQFF. CDR3 coding DNA: TGCGCCAGCAGCTTGGCCCAGGCTAGCGGGGCGTTTGAGCAGTTCTTC.